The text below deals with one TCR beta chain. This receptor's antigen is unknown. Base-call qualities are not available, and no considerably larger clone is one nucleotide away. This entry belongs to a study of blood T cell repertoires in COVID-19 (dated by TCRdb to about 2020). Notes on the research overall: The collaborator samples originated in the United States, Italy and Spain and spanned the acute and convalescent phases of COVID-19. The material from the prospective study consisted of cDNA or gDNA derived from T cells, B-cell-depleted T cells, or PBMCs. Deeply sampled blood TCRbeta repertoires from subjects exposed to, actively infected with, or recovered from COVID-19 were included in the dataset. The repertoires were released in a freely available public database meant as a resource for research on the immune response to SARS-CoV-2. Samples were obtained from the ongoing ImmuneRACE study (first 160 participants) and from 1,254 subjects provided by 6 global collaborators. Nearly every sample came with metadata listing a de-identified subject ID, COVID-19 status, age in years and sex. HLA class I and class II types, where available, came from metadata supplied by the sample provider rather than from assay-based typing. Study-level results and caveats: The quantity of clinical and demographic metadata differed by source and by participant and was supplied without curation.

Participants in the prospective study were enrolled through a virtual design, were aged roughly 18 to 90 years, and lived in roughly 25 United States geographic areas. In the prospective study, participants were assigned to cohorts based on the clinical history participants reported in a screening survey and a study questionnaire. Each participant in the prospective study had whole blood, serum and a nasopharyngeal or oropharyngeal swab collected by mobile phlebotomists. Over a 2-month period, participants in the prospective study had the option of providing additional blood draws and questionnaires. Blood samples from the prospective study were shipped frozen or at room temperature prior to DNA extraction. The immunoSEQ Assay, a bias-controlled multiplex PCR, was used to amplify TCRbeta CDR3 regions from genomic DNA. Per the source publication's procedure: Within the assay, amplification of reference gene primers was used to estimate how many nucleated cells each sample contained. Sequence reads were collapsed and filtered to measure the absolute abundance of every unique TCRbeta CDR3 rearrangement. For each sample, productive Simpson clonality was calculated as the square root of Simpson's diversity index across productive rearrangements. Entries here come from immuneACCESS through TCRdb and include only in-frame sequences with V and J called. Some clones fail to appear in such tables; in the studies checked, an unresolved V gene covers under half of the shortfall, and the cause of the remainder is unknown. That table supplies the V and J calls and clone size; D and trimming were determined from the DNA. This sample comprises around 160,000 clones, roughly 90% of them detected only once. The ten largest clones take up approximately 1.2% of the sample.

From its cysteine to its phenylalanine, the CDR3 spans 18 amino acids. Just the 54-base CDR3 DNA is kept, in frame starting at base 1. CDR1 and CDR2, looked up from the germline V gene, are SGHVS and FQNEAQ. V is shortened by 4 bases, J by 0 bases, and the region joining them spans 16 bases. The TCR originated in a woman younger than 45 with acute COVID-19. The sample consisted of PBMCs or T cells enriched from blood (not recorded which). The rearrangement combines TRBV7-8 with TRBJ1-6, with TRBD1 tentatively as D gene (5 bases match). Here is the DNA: TGTGCCAGCAGCTACCGGGGGGACCACGGCTCCTATAATTCACCCCTCCACTTT. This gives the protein CASSYRGDHGSYNSPLHF.